The 7 T cell receptor beta chains below come from one sample, sequenced in a study of CD8+ T cells in alopecia areata. Extracted RNA was reverse transcribed, and the resulting cDNA served as sequencing template. The table came from immunoSEQ multiplex PCR; TCRdb's copy has only in-frame clones and leaves some out. The sample holds 110,000 or so clones; around 64% are singletons and the top ten take roughly 3.1%. The sample consisted of CD4+ T cells sorted from blood. These receptors originate from a human donor in good health.

The gene calls are TRBV27 and TRBJ1-2, with D possibly being TRBD1 (5 bases). Germline lookup yields CDR1 MNHEY and CDR2 SMNVEV (reference sequence). Between the trimmed V and J ends, which lost 5 bases and 4 bases, there was a span of 5 bases. This CDR3 region has 11 residues. The chain's CDR3 is CASSGGYGYTF. In nucleotides, the CDR3 is TGTGCCAGCAGTGGGGGCTATGGCTACACCTTC.

This clone was seen more than once but under ten times. The chain has TRBV2 and TRBJ2-2, with D possibly being TRBD1 or TRBD2 (5 bases each). V lost 6 bases, J lost 0 bases, and 11 bases lay in between. Germline V gene data show CDR1 as SNHLY and CDR2 as FYNNEI. The CDR3 runs 15 residues. CDR3 protein: CASRGETANTGELFF. As DNA, the CDR3 is TGTGCCAGCAGGGGGGAGACCGCGAACACCGGGGAGCTGTTTTTT. The whole variable domain, remainder taken from reference TRBV2 and TRBJ2-2, is EPEVTQTPSHQVTQMGQEVILRCVPISNHLYFYWYRQILGQKVEFLVSFYNNEISEKSEIFDDQFSVERPDGSNFTLKIRSTKLEDSAMYFCASRGETANTGELFFGEGSRLTVL.

V and J are TRBV5-4 and TRBJ2-3; TRBD2 matches at 8 bases. The V gene's germline CDR1 is SGHNT and CDR2 YYREEE (reference sequence). This CDR3 region has 15 residues. Unmatched junction bases numbered 2, after V lost 0 bases and J lost 2 bases. The CDR3 DNA reads TGTGCCAGCAGCTTGGCAGCGGGAGCCACAGATACGCAGTATTTT. Protein: CASSLAAGATDTQYF.

The chain couples TRBV6-5 to TRBJ2-7; 8 bases fit TRBD1. Germline lookup yields CDR1 MNHEY and CDR2 SVGAGI. The length of the CDR3 is 14 residues. The V gene end was trimmed by 7 bases and the J gene end by 1 base; junction bases not matched to a gene: 6. CDR3 amino acids: CASTPGQASYEQYF. The CDR3 DNA reads as TGTGCCAGCACCCCGGGACAGGCTTCCTACGAGCAGTACTTC.

In the case of this clone: The junction does not match germline at one end; this may be a read error. The CDR3 DNA reads as TGTGCCAGCAGCTTACCAGTAGGGGCAATCTTC. Encoded protein: CASSLPVGAIF. J is TRBJ1-2 and V is TRBV7-2; a weak D match, TRBD1 (5 bases). This CDR3 has 11 residues. Germline V CDR1 and CDR2: SGHTA, FQGNSA.

This clone was counted a few times. The gene calls are TRBV5-6 and TRBJ2-5; TRBD2 is a possible D gene (5 bases). Trimming cost V 3 bases and J 5 bases, with 20 bases left between them. The CDR3 spans 16 residues. The V gene's germline CDR1 is SGHDT and CDR2 YYEEEE. This chain's CDR3 is CASSSARGGLRETQYF. The CDR3 DNA sequence: TGTGCCAGCAGCTCAGCCCGAGGAGGTTTGAGGGAGACCCAGTACTTC.

This clone showed up just once. The junction departs from the called germline gene at one end, perhaps through a read error. The chain joins TRBV29-1 to TRBJ1-1; 8 positions match TRBD1. CDR1 SQVTM and CDR2 ANQGSEA come from the germline V gene. The CDR3 runs to 13 residues. The CDR3 region is CSFDRGIGTEAFF. Written as DNA, the CDR3 is TGCAGCTTTGACAGGGGCATCGGAACTGAAGCTTTCTTT.